The 3 T cell receptor beta chains reported below all come from one sample, sequenced in a study of blood T cell repertoires in COVID-19. Measured with immunoSEQ multiplex PCR; TCRdb has only the in-frame clones, and not every one. Altogether about 400,000 clones are present, about 89% being singletons, with the ten largest covering approximately 4.5%. The sequencing input was peripheral blood. These receptors came from a woman aged 25 to 39 with acute or convalescent COVID-19.

The genes are TRBV2 and TRBJ2-1, with 7 bases lining up with TRBD1. The trim removed 6 bases at V and 8 bases at J, leaving 4 bases unmatched. This CDR3 contains 12 residues. Germline values: CDR1 SNHLY, CDR2 FYNNEI. The DNA for the CDR3 is TGTGCCAGCAGGAGACAGGGACATGAGCAGTTCTTC. Protein product: CASRRQGHEQFF.

The J gene is TRBJ2-1, the V gene TRBV6-4, with 12 bases that match TRBD2. The V and J ends lost 5 bases and 4 bases, in that order; junction bases with no gene match: 6. Per the germline V gene, CDR1 is MRHNA and CDR2 is SNTAGT. CDR3 length equals 16 residues. The CDR3 nucleotides are TGTGCCAGCAGTTTTCCTAGCGGGGGGGCGTACAATGAGCAGTTCTTC. This encodes CASSFPSGGAYNEQFF.

This chain uses TRBV14 with TRBJ2-6; 7 bases line up with TRBD1. V lost 4 bases to trimming and J lost 4 bases; unmatched junction nucleotides: 7. The germline V gene has CDR1 SGHDN and CDR2 FVKESK. The CDR3 consists of 16 residues. The CDR3 coding sequence is TGTGCCAGCAGCCCGTACACAGGGGCCGGGGCCAACGTCCTGACTTTC. It translates to CASSPYTGAGANVLTF.